This paragraph reports one T cell receptor beta chain. The CDR3 loop spans 15 amino acids. Germline CDR1 is SEHNR and CDR2 is FQNEAQ (reference sequence). V gave up 4 bases and J gave up 7 bases; unmatched junction bases: 8. The sample belongs to a study of blood T cell repertoires in COVID-19. Across the study: The United States, Italy and Spain were the sources of the acute and convalescent COVID-19 samples. PBMCs, B-cell-depleted T cells, or T cells were the source of the cDNA or gDNA that made up the material.

Assignments of participants to cohorts depended upon their own reported clinical history. Repertoires were generated with immunoSEQ multiplex PCR, while TCRdb's copy carries only in-frame clones and drops some. Among approximately 390,000 clones, about 83% were seen once, and the ten largest hold approximately 10%. Sequencing used PBMCs or T cells enriched from blood (not recorded which). This chain links TRBV7-9 with TRBJ2-1; TRBD2 agrees at 9 bases. This clonotype was sampled from a woman in her fifties or sixties who had recovered from COVID-19. The CDR3 bases are TGTGCCAGCAGCTCAACAGTAGCGGGGGATAATGAGCAGTTCTTC. Translation: CASSSTVAGDNEQFF.